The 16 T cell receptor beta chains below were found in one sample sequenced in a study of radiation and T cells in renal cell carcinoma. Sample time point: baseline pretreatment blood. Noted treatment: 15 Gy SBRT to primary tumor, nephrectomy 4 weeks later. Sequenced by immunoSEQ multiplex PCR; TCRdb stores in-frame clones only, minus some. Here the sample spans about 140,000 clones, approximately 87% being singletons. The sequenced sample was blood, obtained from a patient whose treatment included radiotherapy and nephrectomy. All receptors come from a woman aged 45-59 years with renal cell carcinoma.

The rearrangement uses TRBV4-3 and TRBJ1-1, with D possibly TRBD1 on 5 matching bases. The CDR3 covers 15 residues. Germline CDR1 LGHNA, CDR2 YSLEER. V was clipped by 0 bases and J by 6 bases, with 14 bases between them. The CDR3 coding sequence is TGCGCCAGCAGCCAAGAGACTTTCGGGGGGTCTGAAGCTTTCTTT. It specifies CASSQETFGGSEAFF.

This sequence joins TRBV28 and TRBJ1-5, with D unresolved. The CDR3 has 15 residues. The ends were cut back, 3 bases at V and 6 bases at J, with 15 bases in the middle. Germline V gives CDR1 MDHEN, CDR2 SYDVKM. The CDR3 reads CASSLLAEEAQPQHF. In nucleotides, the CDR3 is TGTGCCAGCAGTTTGTTGGCAGAGGAGGCTCAGCCCCAGCATTTT. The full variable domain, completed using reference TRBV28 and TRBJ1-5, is DVKVTQSSRYLVKRTGEKVFLECVQDMDHENMFWYRQDPGLGLRLIYFSYDVKMKEKGDIPEGYSVSREKKERFSLILESASTNQTSMYLCASSLLAEEAQPQHFGDGTRLSIL.

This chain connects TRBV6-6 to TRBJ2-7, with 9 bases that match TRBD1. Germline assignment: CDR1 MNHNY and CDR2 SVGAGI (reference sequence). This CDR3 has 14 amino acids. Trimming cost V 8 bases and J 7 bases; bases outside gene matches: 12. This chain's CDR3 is CASAWDRVQPEQYF. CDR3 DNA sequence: TGTGCCAGCGCGTGGGACAGGGTGCAGCCGGAGCAGTACTTC.

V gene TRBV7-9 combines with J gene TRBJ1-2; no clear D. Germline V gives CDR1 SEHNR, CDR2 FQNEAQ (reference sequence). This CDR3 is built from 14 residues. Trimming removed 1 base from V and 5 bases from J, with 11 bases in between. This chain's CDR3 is CASSLGGLIYGYTF. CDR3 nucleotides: TGTGCCAGCAGCTTAGGTGGACTGATTTATGGCTACACCTTC.

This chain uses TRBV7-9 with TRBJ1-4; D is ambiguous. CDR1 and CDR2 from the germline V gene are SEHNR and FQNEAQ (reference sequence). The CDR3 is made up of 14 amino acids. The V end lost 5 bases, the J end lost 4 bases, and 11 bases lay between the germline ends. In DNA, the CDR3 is TGTGCCAGCAGCCCCTCGAAGGGTAATGAAAAACTGTTTTTT. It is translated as CASSPSKGNEKLFF.

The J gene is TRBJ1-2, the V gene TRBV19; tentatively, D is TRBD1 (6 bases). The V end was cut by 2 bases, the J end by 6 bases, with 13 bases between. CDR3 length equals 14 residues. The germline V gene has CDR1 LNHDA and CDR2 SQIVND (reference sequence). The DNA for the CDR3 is TGTGCCAGTAGTATAATCTCGGGGGCGGATGGCTACACCTTC. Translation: CASSIISGADGYTF. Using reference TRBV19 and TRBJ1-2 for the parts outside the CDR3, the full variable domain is DGGITQSPKYLFRKEGQNVTLSCEQNLNHDAMYWYRQDPGQGLRLIYYSQIVNDFQKGDIAEGYSVSREKKESFPLTVTSAQKNPTAFYLCASSIISGADGYTFGSGTRLTVV.

The CDR3 is CASSVLTEVEAFF. CDR3 nucleotide sequence: TGTGCCAGCAGCGTTTTGACAGAAGTGGAGGCTTTCTTT. The genes are TRBV7-2 and TRBJ1-1, with D possibly matching TRBD1 (5 bases). CDR3 size: 13 residues. Germline loops: CDR1 SGHTA, CDR2 FQGNSA. V lost 5 bases and J lost 11, with 18 bases in between.

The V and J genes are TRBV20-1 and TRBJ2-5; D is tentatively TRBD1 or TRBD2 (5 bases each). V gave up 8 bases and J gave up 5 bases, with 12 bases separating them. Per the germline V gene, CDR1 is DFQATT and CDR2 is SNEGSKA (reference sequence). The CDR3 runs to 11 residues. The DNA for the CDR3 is TGCAGTTGTGACTGGGGGGAGACCCAGTACTTC. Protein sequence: CSCDWGETQYF.

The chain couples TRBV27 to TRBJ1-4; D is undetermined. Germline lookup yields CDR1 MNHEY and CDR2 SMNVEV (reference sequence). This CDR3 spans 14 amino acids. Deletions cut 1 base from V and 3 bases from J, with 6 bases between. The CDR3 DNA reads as TGTGCCAGCAGTTTATTATCCGCTAATGAAAAACTGTTTTTT. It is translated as CASSLLSANEKLFF.

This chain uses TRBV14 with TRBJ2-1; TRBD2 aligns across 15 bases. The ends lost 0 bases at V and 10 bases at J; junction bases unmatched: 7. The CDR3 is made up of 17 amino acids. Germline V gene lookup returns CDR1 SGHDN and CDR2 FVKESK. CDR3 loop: CASSQEWTSGRAPEQFF. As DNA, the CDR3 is TGTGCCAGCAGCCAAGAGTGGACTAGCGGGAGGGCCCCGGAGCAGTTCTTC.

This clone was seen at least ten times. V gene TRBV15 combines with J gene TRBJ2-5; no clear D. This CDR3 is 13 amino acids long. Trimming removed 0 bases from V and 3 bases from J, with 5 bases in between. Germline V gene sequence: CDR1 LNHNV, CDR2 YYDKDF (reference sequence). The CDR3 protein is CATSREAKETQYF. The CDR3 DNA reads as TGTGCCACCAGCAGAGAAGCGAAAGAGACCCAGTACTTC.

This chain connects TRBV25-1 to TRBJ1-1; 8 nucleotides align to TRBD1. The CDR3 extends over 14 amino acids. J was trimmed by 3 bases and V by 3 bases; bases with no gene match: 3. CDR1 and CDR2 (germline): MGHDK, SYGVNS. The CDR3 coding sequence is TGTGCCAGCAGTGAGCCAGGGGGCTACACTGAAGCTTTCTTT. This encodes CASSEPGGYTEAFF.

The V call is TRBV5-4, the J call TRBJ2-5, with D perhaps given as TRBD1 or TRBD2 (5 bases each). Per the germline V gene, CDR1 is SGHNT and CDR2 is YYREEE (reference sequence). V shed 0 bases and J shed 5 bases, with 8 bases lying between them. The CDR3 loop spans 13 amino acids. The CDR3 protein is CASSLGGSETQYF. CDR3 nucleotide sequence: TGTGCCAGCAGCTTGGGGGGGAGCGAGACCCAGTACTTC. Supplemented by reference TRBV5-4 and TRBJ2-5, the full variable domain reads ETGVTQSPTHLIKTRGQQVTLRCSSQSGHNTVSWYQQALGQGPQFIFQYYREEENGRGNFPPRFSGLQFPNYSSELNVNALELDDSALYLCASSLGGSETQYFGPGTRLLVL.

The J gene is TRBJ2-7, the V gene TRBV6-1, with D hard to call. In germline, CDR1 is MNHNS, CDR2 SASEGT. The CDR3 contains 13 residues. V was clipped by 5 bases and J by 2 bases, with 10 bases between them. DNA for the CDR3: TGTGCCAGCAGTTCCGGAGAAACCTACGAGCAGTACTTC. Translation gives CASSSGETYEQYF.

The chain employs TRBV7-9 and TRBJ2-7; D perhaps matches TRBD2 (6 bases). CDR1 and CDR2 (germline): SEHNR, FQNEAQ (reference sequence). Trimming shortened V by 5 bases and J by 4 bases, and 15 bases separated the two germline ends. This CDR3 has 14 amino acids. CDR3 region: CASSPRLGGYEQYF. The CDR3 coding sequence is TGTGCCAGCAGCCCACGACTAGGCGGGTACGAGCAGTACTTC. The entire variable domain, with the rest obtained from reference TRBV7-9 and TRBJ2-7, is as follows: DTGVSQNPRHKITKRGQNVTFRCDPISEHNRLYWYRQTLGQGPEFLTYFQNEAQLEKSRLLSDRFSAERPKGSFSTLEIQRTEQGDSAMYLCASSPRLGGYEQYFGPGTRLTVT.

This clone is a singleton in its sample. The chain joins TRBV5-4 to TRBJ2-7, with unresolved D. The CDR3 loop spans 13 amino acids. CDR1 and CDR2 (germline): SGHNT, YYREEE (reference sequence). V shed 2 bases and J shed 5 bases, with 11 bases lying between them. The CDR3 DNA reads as TGTGCCAGCAGCTTAGGAAGGGTGGACGAGCAGTACTTC. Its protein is CASSLGRVDEQYF.